This TCR beta chain is drawn from a study of long-term antiretroviral therapy in people with HIV (dated by TCRdb to between 2021 and 2023). About the investigation overall: The earliest samples were collected roughly a decade before the 2015 WHO recommendation for immediate ART, at a time when ART was usually postponed until CD4 counts fell. Whether ART initiation and durable HIV suppression were associated with changes in peripheral blood TRB repertoire composition and diversity was tested in a retrospective serial study. The cohort contributed under 200 cryopreserved PBMC samples from 30 adults with confirmed HIV infection, collected serially over a mean of 6 years (range 1-12). About 35% of the 30 participants with HIV were female. No cross-contamination during QIAcube processing was seen in test extractions of a monoclonal T-cell line run alongside around 34 polyclonal samples. Results and caveats for the whole study, not just this receptor: ART initiation was associated with a significant increase in TRB diversity, but diversity stayed significantly below transplant donor controls even after long-term ART. HIV repertoires had narrower CDR3 length ranges than controls, and the network structure suggested an antigen-experienced repertoire that shifted only slightly toward naive after ART. Because pre-ART samples had limited cell numbers, profiling was done on unsorted PBMC rather than on sorted CD4+ and CD8+ T cells. Expanded TRB clones identified before ART initiation dominated the repertoire at all time points, although this dominance fluctuated and declined in many PLHIV after ART. Inferences about post-ART repertoire changes are limited because no data were available on ART adherence, viral resistance or therapy changes. The samples span the years 2004 to 2017, and the ART regimens used at that time may not be as effective as current regimens. Limited PBMC availability meant only the TCR beta chain was sequenced, without alpha chain pairing.

Sequencing of the TRB variable region was done with the immunoSEQ hsTCRB v3.0 assay at survey level resolution. The targeted TRB sequencing depth was about 35,000-55,000 T-cell genomes per sample. TRB libraries were pooled and sequenced on an Illumina MiSeq using a v3 150-cycle kit. The authors' pipeline ran thus. Repertoire analysis ran in R within a reproducible Nextflow workflow covering QC, data transformation and analysis. LymphoSeq2, an R package for AIRR-Seq data exploration, was used to implement custom analyses. A handful of samples yielding fewer than 5000 total TRB sequences were excluded, leaving 150 to 200 analyzed HIV repertoires. Among the approximately 190 HIV repertoires that were kept, 59 were collected before ART initiation and 120 to 140 were collected after ART initiation. Repertoires were downsampled to 5000 TRB nucleotide sequences, with summary statistics averaged over 100 downsampling iterations. Only TRB sequences with CDR3 regions of at least seven amino acids were retained for analysis. Diversity was assessed using a clonality score derived from Shannon entropy and using the Gini coefficient. In the repertoire networks, any two of the top 5000 CDR3 amino acid sequences were linked whenever the two sequences differed by an edit distance of one. For TRB CDR3 amino acid sequences, GLIPH2 was used to predict antigen specificity groups and MHC restriction. Known CMV, EBV, HIV or tissue antigen associations were flagged by matching CDR3 amino acid sequences against VDJdb and McPAS-TCR. Pre-ART, post-ART and control groups were compared with Wilcoxon signed-rank tests and Holm-Bonferroni correction. Imported from immuneACCESS, the table was reduced by TCRdb to in-frame sequences with V and J called. These copies leave out some clones; in studies compared against another copy, an unresolved V gene accounts for under half, and the cause of the remainder is not known. The DNA was the basis for D and trimming; V, J and clone size are from that table. The sample includes some 21,000 clones, with 70% to 80% observed a single time. The ten largest account for over 9% of the sample.

In the case of this clone: The antigen this receptor binds is unknown. No base qualities exist here, and no much larger clone lies one base off it.

Inclusion was restricted to participants for whom at least one PBMC sample before ART initiation and at least two post-ART samples were available. All participants with HIV were treated in the United States of America. Before DNA extraction, cryopreserved samples of roughly 1-10 million PBMC were thawed and washed. At the time of the earliest PBMC sample, participants with HIV were aged between roughly 23 and 60 years. PBMC samples from each participant spanned 1-4 timepoints before ART initiation and 2-8 timepoints after ART initiation, with a median of 7 samples. For every participant, serial HIV viral load, CD4+ T-cell count, ART history and demographic data were obtained. Using a Qiagen kit on a QIAcube, genomic DNA was extracted from unsorted PBMC, with samples processed in batches of 12. Trimming costs V 1 base and J 3 bases, and their ends lie 4 bases apart. CDR3 length: 11 amino acids, cysteine to phenylalanine. Of the read, only the CDR3 DNA is kept; its 33 bases are in frame from base 1. The germline V gene (reference sequence) sets CDR1 to GTSNPN and CDR2 to SVGIG.

The sample consisted of unsorted PBMCs, taken approximately 1.8 years before starting antiretroviral therapy. Rearrangement joined TRBV30 to TRBJ2-7; no D gene call is confident. This clonotype was sampled from a woman in her thirties or forties with HIV. The sequenced DNA is TGTGCCTGGAGTGAAGACTACGAGCAGTACTTC. Translated, this is CAWSEDYEQYF.